The 30 T cell receptor beta chains presented below share a single source sample, sequenced in a study of CD8 T cells in ankylosing spondylitis. Broader study findings: What seemed typical of ankylosing spondylitis blood was a TCR beta motif built from several highly homologous variants.

Their recognized antigens are unknown. One entry per CDR3 protein, called by TCRdb with MiXCR from the 5' RACE reads. The sample yields around 440,000 distinct CDR3 sequences, approximately 17% seen once. Sample: blood, either unsorted or a sorted T cell fraction (not recorded which). The receptor source for this set is a male donor with ankylosing spondylitis.

The chain has TRBV6-2 or TRBV6-3 and TRBJ1-5; 7 positions match TRBD1. The CDR3 runs 13 residues. Germline values: CDR1 MNHEY, CDR2 SVGEGT. Trimming removed 9 bases from V and 5 bases from J; junction bases left unmatched: 7. As DNA, the CDR3 is TGTGCCAGTAACCGGGACAGCTATCAGCCCCAGCATTTT. This translates into CASNRDSYQPQHF.

This clonotype was recorded many times. The genes are TRBV12-3 or TRBV12-4 and TRBJ2-2, with D possibly being TRBD2 (6 bases). V was cut by 6 bases and J by 7 bases, with 21 bases left in between. CDR3 size: 16 residues. CDR3 sequence: CASRSAQSAGGGELFF. The CDR3 nucleotides are TGTGCCAGCAGGTCTGCCCAGTCTGCCGGGGGCGGGGAGCTGTTTTTT.

The rearrangement uses TRBV5-1 and TRBJ2-5; a weak D match, TRBD2 (5 bases). V dropped 1 base and J dropped 5 bases, with 9 bases sitting between them. Germline V lookup: CDR1 SGHRS, CDR2 YFSETQ. This CDR3 is built from 13 residues. The CDR3: CASSLQSGETQYF. In DNA, the CDR3 is TGCGCCAGCAGCTTGCAGTCGGGGGAGACCCAGTACTTC.

The table lists this clonotype with a few counts. This CDR3 is CASSRRLNTGELFF. The CDR3, as DNA: TGTGCCAGCAGCCGCCGACTGAACACCGGGGAGCTGTTTTTT. The V gene is TRBV6-2 or TRBV6-3, the J gene TRBJ2-2; D gene ambiguous. CDR3 size: 14 residues. Germline lookup yields CDR1 MNHEY and CDR2 SVGEGT. V lost 6 bases to trimming and J lost 1 base, with 9 bases between them.

This clonotype came up a few times. The V and J genes are TRBV7-9 and TRBJ2-5; D tentatively fits TRBD1 or TRBD2 (6 bases each). Between the trimmed V and J ends, which lost 2 bases and 3 bases, there was a span of 10 bases. This CDR3 has 14 amino acids. The germline gives CDR1 SEHNR, CDR2 FQNEAQ (reference sequence). The CDR3 nucleotides read TGTGCCAGCAGCTTATGGGGGGCGGAAGAGACCCAGTACTTC. Translating it yields CASSLWGAEETQYF.

The genes are TRBV20-1 and TRBJ2-1, with a tentative D call TRBD1 (6 bases). Germline loops: CDR1 DFQATT, CDR2 SNEGSKA (reference sequence). CDR3 size: 15 residues. Trimming took off 3 bases at V and 7 bases at J, with 19 bases between the two ends. DNA of the CDR3: TGCAGTGCTAGTATAGGGACACAGAGTAGAAATGAGCAGTTCTTC. Translated: CSASIGTQSRNEQFF.

V usage is TRBV20-1 and J usage is TRBJ2-7; no firm D call. V lost 3 bases and J 4 bases, leaving 13 bases between the germline ends. The CDR3 loop spans 13 amino acids. The germline V gene encodes CDR1 DFQATT and CDR2 SNEGSKA (reference sequence). CDR3 protein: CSASKAKTYEQYF. The CDR3 DNA sequence: TGCAGTGCTAGCAAGGCCAAAACTTACGAGCAGTACTTC.

The chain combines TRBV12-5 with TRBJ2-5, with 10 bases fitting TRBD2. This CDR3 is 13 amino acids long. Germline V CDR1 and CDR2: LGHNT, FRNRAP. V lost 4 bases, J lost 4 bases, and 0 bases stayed unmatched. CDR3 region: CASGSSGGETQYF. CDR3 coding DNA: TGTGCTAGTGGTTCTAGCGGGGGAGAGACCCAGTACTTC. Combining the CDR3 with reference TRBV12-5 and TRBJ2-5 gives the whole variable domain DARVTQTPRHKVTEMGQEVTMRCQPILGHNTVFWYRQTMMQGLELLAYFRNRAPLDDSGMPKDRFSAEMPDATLATLKIQPSEPRDSAVYFCASGSSGGETQYFGPGTRLLVL.

The CDR3: CASSSDGYYEQYF. Written as DNA, the CDR3 is TGTGCCAGCAGCTCCGACGGCTACTACGAGCAGTACTTC. V and J are TRBV5-5 and TRBJ2-7; no reliable D call. This CDR3 comprises 13 residues. Trimming shortened V by 3 bases and J by 3 bases, and 10 bases separated the two germline ends. CDR1 and CDR2 from the germline V gene are SGHKS and YYEKEE (reference sequence).

This clonotype was counted a few times. The rearrangement uses TRBV10-3 and TRBJ1-2; 8 positions match TRBD1. Germline CDR1 reads ENHRY; CDR2 reads SYGVKD. CDR3 length equals 13 residues. The V and J ends lost 10 bases and 3 bases, in that order; junction bases with no gene match: 7. DNA of the CDR3: TGTGCCACCAGGACAGGGAAAGACTATGGCTACACCTTC. This translates into CATRTGKDYGYTF.

J is TRBJ1-2 and V is TRBV20-1, with TRBD1 matching 7 bases. J was trimmed by 8 bases and V by 3 bases; bases with no gene match: 18. CDR1 is DFQATT, CDR2 SNEGSKA, per germline (reference sequence). The CDR3 has 16 residues. CDR3 sequence: CSARVEGDRVPWGYTF. CDR3 coding DNA: TGCAGTGCTAGGGTTGAAGGAGACAGGGTCCCGTGGGGCTACACCTTC.

The V call is TRBV5-1, the J call TRBJ2-1, with 7 bases identical to TRBD2. The J segment lost 10 bases and the V segment lost 0 bases, leaving 7 bases of the junction unmatched. This CDR3 spans 14 amino acids. CDR1 SGHRS and CDR2 YFSETQ come from the germline V gene. The CDR3 loop reads CASSLVASGHEQFF. For the CDR3, the DNA is TGCGCCAGCAGCTTGGTGGCTAGCGGACACGAGCAGTTCTTC.

This clonotype was observed a handful of times. The gene calls are TRBV5-1 and TRBJ1-6; D not resolved. This CDR3 region has 15 residues. The ends were cut back, 3 bases at V and 7 bases at J, with 14 bases in the middle. Germline loops: CDR1 SGHRS, CDR2 YFSETQ. The CDR3 DNA reads as TGCGCCAGCAGCTATGGAGGCCAGCCAAATTCACCCCTCCACTTT. As protein: CASSYGGQPNSPLHF.

This chain joins TRBV9 and TRBJ2-3; maybe TRBD2 (7 bases). Germline-derived CDR1 and CDR2 are SGDLS and YYNGEE. CDR3 length: 16 residues. Trimming left V 5 bases short and J 0 bases short, with 16 bases between. For the CDR3, the DNA is TGTGCCAGCAGTCGGACAGCGGGGCCTAGCACAGATACGCAGTATTTT. It is translated as CASSRTAGPSTDTQYF.

V is TRBV27 and J is TRBJ2-5, with D possibly being TRBD1 or TRBD2 (6 bases each). This CDR3 region has 16 residues. Germline CDR1 MNHEY, CDR2 SMNVEV (reference sequence). The germline V and J ends were trimmed by 7 bases and 4 bases, with 22 bases remaining between them. CDR3 protein: CASTSQWGAAGETQYF. CDR3 DNA sequence: TGTGCCAGCACCTCCCAGTGGGGGGCGGCAGGAGAGACCCAGTACTTC.

The chain uses TRBV9 and TRBJ2-6, with D tentatively TRBD1 (5 bases). The CDR3 sequence is 17 residues long. CDR1 and CDR2 (germline): SGDLS, YYNGEE. Trimming removed 0 bases from V and 2 bases from J, with 12 bases in between. The DNA of the CDR3 is TGTGCCAGCAGCGTAGTTCCAGGGATGGCTGGGGCCAACGTCCTGACTTTC. This encodes CASSVVPGMAGANVLTF.

This clonotype has ten or more counts. This chain joins TRBV5-1 and TRBJ2-1; D is uncertain. Germline-derived CDR1 and CDR2 are SGHRS and YFSETQ. CDR3 length: 11 amino acids. V lost 5 bases and J lost 10, with 10 bases in between. The CDR3 sequence is CASSKDREQFF. The CDR3 DNA reads as TGCGCCAGCAGTAAGGACCGGGAGCAGTTCTTC.

The chain uses TRBV12-3 or TRBV12-4 and TRBJ2-5; 7 nucleotides align to TRBD2. V was pared by 1 base and J by 3 bases, with 8 bases of the junction left unmatched. The CDR3 contains 16 residues. CDR3 residues: CASSLGPAGSEETQYF. Here the CDR3 DNA reads TGTGCCAGCAGTTTAGGTCCAGCGGGGTCGGAAGAGACCCAGTACTTC.

The rearrangement joins TRBV30 to TRBJ1-4, with D maybe TRBD1 (5 bases). V lost 8 bases to trimming and J lost 0 bases, with 13 bases between them. The germline gives CDR1 GTSNPN, CDR2 SVGIG (reference sequence). The CDR3 has 14 amino acids. The CDR3 region has the DNA TGTGCCGAGGGACGGGGTTCAACTAATGAAAAACTGTTTTTT. It translates to CAEGRGSTNEKLFF.

This clonotype came up a few times. The chain carries TRBV10-3 and TRBJ2-5, with 12 bases aligning to TRBD2. The V gene end was trimmed by 4 bases and the J gene end by 4 bases; junction bases not matched to a gene: 13. The V gene's germline CDR1 is ENHRY and CDR2 SYGVKD. The CDR3 consists of 18 residues. In nucleotides, the CDR3 is TGTGCCATCAGTGGACAACCGGCGACTAGCGGGGGTAGAGAGACCCAGTACTTC. It encodes CAISGQPATSGGRETQYF.

In this sample, this clonotype turned up a few times. CDR3 amino acids: CASSGGVTGVNEKLFF. Here the CDR3 DNA reads TGTGCCAGCAGTGGAGGAGTAACCGGGGTCAATGAAAAACTGTTTTTT. V gene TRBV25-1 combines with J gene TRBJ1-4; D remains ambiguous. In germline, CDR1 is MGHDK, CDR2 SYGVNS. The ends were cut back, 4 bases at V and 5 bases at J, with 17 bases in the middle. The CDR3 extends over 16 amino acids.

In this sample, this clonotype turned up many times. The chain links TRBV25-1 to TRBJ1-4; D is possibly TRBD1 (5 bases). CDR3 length: 14 residues. The ends were cut back, 3 bases at V and 11 bases at J, with 16 bases in the middle. Per germline, CDR1 MGHDK and CDR2 SYGVNS. For the CDR3, the DNA is TGTGCCAGCAGTGACACCGGGACTTCTTGGAAACTGTTTTTT. Translation gives CASSDTGTSWKLFF.

This clonotype was counted between two and nine times. The J gene is TRBJ1-1, the V gene TRBV30, with 9 bases fitting TRBD1. The CDR3 is 13 amino acids. Trimming removed 0 bases from V and 7 bases from J; junction bases left unmatched: 3. The germline V gene has CDR1 GTSNPN and CDR2 SVGIG (reference sequence). DNA of the CDR3: TGTGCCTGGAGTGTGGGACAGGGTCGTGAAGCTTTCTTT. Amino acid sequence: CAWSVGQGREAFF.

The genes are TRBV11-2 and TRBJ2-5, with 13 nucleotides matching TRBD2. The CDR3 is made up of 18 amino acids. The J segment lost 2 bases and the V segment lost 6 bases, leaving 12 bases of the junction unmatched. Per the germline V gene, CDR1 is SGHAT and CDR2 is FQNNGV. The CDR3 protein is CASSTHETSGGQQETQYF. In DNA form, the CDR3 reads TGTGCCAGCAGTACGCACGAGACTAGCGGGGGGCAACAAGAGACCCAGTACTTC.

V usage is TRBV10-3 and J usage is TRBJ2-3, with a weak D call TRBD2 (6 bases). The germline V gene has CDR1 ENHRY and CDR2 SYGVKD. CDR3 length equals 16 residues. The V gene lost 3 bases and the J gene lost 2 bases, with 15 bases spanning the gap. The CDR3 region has the DNA TGTGCCATCAGTGAATCTACCCGGAGGGACACAGATACGCAGTATTTT. It is translated as CAISESTRRDTDTQYF.

The chain carries TRBV5-1 and TRBJ2-5, with 12 bases aligning to TRBD1. The CDR3 has 17 residues. Per germline, CDR1 SGHRS and CDR2 YFSETQ. V dropped 4 bases and J dropped 5; count of bases not matched to a gene: 12. The CDR3 DNA reads TGCGCCAGCAGCAAATTTTCCGGGACAGGGGGCGCGGAGACCCAGTACTTC. Protein: CASSKFSGTGGAETQYF.

The DNA of the CDR3 is TGTGCCAGCAGCCTTACTACCGGGACAGGGCTTAATGAAAAACTGTTTTTT. Residues: CASSLTTGTGLNEKLFF. The rearrangement joins TRBV7-8 to TRBJ1-4, with 9 bases lining up with TRBD1. Germline-derived CDR1 and CDR2 are SGHVS and FQNEAQ. This CDR3 has 17 residues. J lost 4 bases, V lost 5 bases, and 11 bases had no gene match.

The chain uses TRBV12-3 or TRBV12-4 and TRBJ1-3; D ambiguous. Trimming took 1 base from V and 8 from J, leaving 12 bases between them. The CDR3 runs 14 residues. The DNA for the CDR3 is TGTGCCAGCAGTTTAGGTGGCATGGCACACACCATATATTTT. Translated, it gives CASSLGGMAHTIYF.

The gene calls are TRBV20-1 and TRBJ1-1; weak D call: TRBD1 (6 bases). In germline, CDR1 is DFQATT, CDR2 SNEGSKA (reference sequence). There are 14 residues in the CDR3. V lost 8 bases to trimming and J lost 7 bases, with 23 bases between them. This CDR3 is CSSIKAGAGLEAFF. The CDR3, as DNA: TGCAGTTCTATCAAAGCAGGGGCTGGTCTTGAAGCTTTCTTT.

This clonotype has a handful of counts. The chain combines TRBV5-1 with TRBJ1-6; no reliable D call. CDR1 and CDR2 (germline): SGHRS, YFSETQ. The CDR3 contains 14 residues. V was trimmed by 1 base and J by 6 bases, leaving 8 bases between them. The CDR3 DNA follows: TGCGCCAGCAGCTTGACGGGTGCTAATTCACCCCTCCACTTT. Translating gives CASSLTGANSPLHF.